Listed here is a single TCR beta chain. The sample comes from a study of radiation and T cells in renal cell carcinoma. Germline V gene sequence: CDR1 LGHNA, CDR2 YSLEER. The CDR3 is made up of 15 amino acids. V gave up 3 bases and J gave up 5 bases, with 14 bases separating them. Indicated time point: blood 4 weeks post-SBRT, at nephrectomy. Regarding treatment: 15 Gy SBRT to primary tumor, nephrectomy 4 weeks later. Clones were sequenced by immunoSEQ multiplex PCR, and TCRdb holds only the in-frame ones, with some missing. The sample lists about 150,000 clones, 86% occurring once. The TCR sequence derives from a woman between 50 and 59 years old with renal cell carcinoma. The chain combines TRBV4-3 with TRBJ1-5, with D tentatively TRBD1 (6 bases). Specimen: blood, collected from a patient whose treatment included radiotherapy and nephrectomy. CDR3 sequence: CASSQSRGPDQPQHF. The DNA for the CDR3 is TGCGCCAGCAGCCAGTCCAGGGGCCCCGATCAGCCCCAGCATTTT.